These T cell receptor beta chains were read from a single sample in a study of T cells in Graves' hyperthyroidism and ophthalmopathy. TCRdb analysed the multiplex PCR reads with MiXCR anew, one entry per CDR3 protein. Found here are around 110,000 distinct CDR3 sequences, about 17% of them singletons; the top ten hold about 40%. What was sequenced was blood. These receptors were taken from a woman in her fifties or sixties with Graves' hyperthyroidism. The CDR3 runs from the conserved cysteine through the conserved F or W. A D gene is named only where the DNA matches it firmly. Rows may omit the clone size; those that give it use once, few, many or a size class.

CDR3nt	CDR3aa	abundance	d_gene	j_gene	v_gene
TGCAGTGCTAGAGGGAAACTAGAGACCCAGTACTTC	CSARGKLETQYF	many	NA	TRBJ2-5	TRBV20-1
TGTGCCAGCAGCCAAGAGGCCGTTACCTACAATGAGCAGTTCTTC	CASSQEAVTYNEQFF	many	NA	TRBJ2-1	TRBV3-1
TGTGCCTGGAGTGTACGGGTGGGTCAGCCCCAGCATTTT	CAWSVRVGQPQHF	many	NA	TRBJ1-5	TRBV30
TGTGCCAGCTCACCATTGGAGTCCGGCTACACCTTC	CASSPLESGYTF	many	NA	TRBJ1-2	TRBV18
TGCGCCAGCAGCAAGGGGACTAGCGGAGGGGATACGCAGTATTTT	CASSKGTSGGDTQYF	NA	TRBD2	TRBJ2-3	TRBV5-1
TGTGCCAGCAATGAGGTTGGCGGCCAACTCCAAGAGACCCAGTACTTC	CASNEVGGQLQETQYF	many	NA	TRBJ2-5	TRBV12-3/TRBV12-4
TGCGCCAGCAGCAGGGGACCGGGGGGGTCGAATGAGCAGTTCTTC	CASSRGPGGSNEQFF	many	TRBD2	TRBJ2-1	TRBV5-1
TGTGCCAGCAGTCGCGAGGGAGCAGATACGCAGTATTTT	CASSREGADTQYF	NA	NA	TRBJ2-3	TRBV5-6
TGTGCCAGCAGTCCACGGGCTAGCGGGGTGTACTTC	CASSPRASGVYF	many	TRBD2	TRBJ2-5	TRBV28
TGTGCCAGTAGTGCGGGACTAGCGGTCTACGAGCAGTACTTC	CASSAGLAVYEQYF	many	TRBD2	TRBJ2-7	TRBV19
TGTGCCAGCAGGCGACTAGCGGGGGAGATGGAGCAGTACTTC	CASRRLAGEMEQYF	few	TRBD2	TRBJ2-7	TRBV13
TGTGCCACCCACCGATGGGATGGTGGGGAGCTGTTTTTT	CATHRWDGGELFF	NA	NA	TRBJ2-2	TRBV6-1
TGTGCCAGCAGCTTAGCAGGCCTGAAATACGAGCAGTTCTTC	CASSLAGLKYEQFF	NA	NA	TRBJ2-1	TRBV7-9
TGTGCCAGCAAACTTAATGAAAAACTGTTTTTT	CASKLNEKLFF	many	NA	TRBJ1-4	TRBV27
TGTGCCAGCAGCTCGACAGGGGGCCCCATGAACACTGAAGCTTTCTTT	CASSSTGGPMNTEAFF	once	TRBD1	TRBJ1-1	TRBV6-2/TRBV6-3
TGTGCCAGCAGCCCCATGGGGAGCAATCAGCCCCAGCATTTT	CASSPMGSNQPQHF	NA	NA	TRBJ1-5	TRBV3-1
TGCGCCAGCAGCCGGAGCGGGAACTATGAGCAGTTCTTC	CASSRSGNYEQFF	NA	TRBD2	TRBJ2-1	TRBV5-1
TGTGCCAGCAGAGAAAGAGCGGGGGTAAGCTCCTACGAGCAGTACTTC	CASRERAGVSSYEQYF	once	TRBD2	TRBJ2-7	TRBV6-1
TGTGCCAGCAGCTTGGGGCAGGGCTTCTCCTACGAGCAGTACTTC	CASSLGQGFSYEQYF	many	NA	TRBJ2-7	TRBV5-5
TGTGCCAGCAGCTTAGCGGGACTAGCGGGAGCTATGCAGTATTTT	CASSLAGLAGAMQYF	once	TRBD2	TRBJ2-3	TRBV11-3